The T cell receptor (beta chain) described here comes from a study of CD8+CD57+ T cells in acquired aplastic anemia. About the study: Quantities of DNA derived from sorted CD4+ and CD8+ cells averaged approximately 3 ug.

General study findings and limits: Patients and controls shared under 30 CD8+ CDR3 sequences, highly expressed in patients.

Using genomic DNA as the template, TCR beta VDJ and CDR3 profiling was carried out. TCRdb called the reads again in MiXCR, with one record for every CDR3 protein. The profile shows about 170,000 distinct CDR3 sequences, 45% to 55% of them singletons. The CDR3 runs 17 residues. Germline values: CDR1 DFQATT, CDR2 SNEGSKA (reference sequence). V was pared by 2 bases and J by 6 bases, with 15 bases of the junction left unmatched. Whoever was chosen for sequencing had shown CD8+CD57+ cell expansion by flow cytometry. Patients, without exception, had severe acquired aplastic anemia. By the time of blood sampling, patients had still received no therapy. This clonotype occurred many times. What it binds is unknown.

The chain employs TRBV20-1 and TRBJ2-7, with 11 bases lining up with TRBD2. This TCR came from a human donor with aplastic anemia. Sequencing used sorted CD4+, CD8+, or CD8+CD57+ T cells (not recorded which) from PBMCs. The CDR3, as DNA: TGCAGTGCTAGACGAACTAGCGGGGGATCCACCGGGGGCGAGCAGTACTTC. This encodes CSARRTSGGSTGGEQYF.